This T cell receptor beta chain was identified during a study of cytomegalovirus exposure and HLA in healthy donors. The PCR had 60 Vbeta and 13 Jbeta primers. Measured with immunoSEQ multiplex PCR; TCRdb has only the in-frame clones, and not every one. The sample carries about 89,000 clones, 77% recorded once. This CDR3 comprises 15 residues. Germline V gene lookup returns CDR1 SGHNT and CDR2 YYREEE (reference sequence). The germline V and J ends were trimmed by 2 bases and 3 bases, with 15 bases remaining between them. This chain links TRBV5-4 with TRBJ2-7; possibly TRBD1 for D (6 bases). This sequence originates from a man between 25 and 39 years old in good health and CMV-seronegative. The sample consisted of PBMCs. The CDR3 nucleotides are TGTGCCAGCAGCTTCTCTGCAGGGGCTTTCTACGAGCAGTACTTC. This translates into CASSFSAGAFYEQYF. Based on the CDR3 plus reference TRBV5-4 and TRBJ2-7, the full variable domain is ETGVTQSPTHLIKTRGQQVTLRCSSQSGHNTVSWYQQALGQGPQFIFQYYREEENGRGNFPPRFSGLQFPNYSSELNVNALELDDSALYLCASSFSAGAFYEQYFGPGTRLTVT.